Many counts were recorded for the clone carrying this TCR beta chain. Its antigen is not known. With V trimmed by 6 bases and J by 3 bases, 10 bases remained unmatched. The CDR3 contains 15 residues. Lactation, pregnancy, uncontrolled infections and other autoimmune diseases were all grounds for excluding patients. This record belongs to a study of Graves' ophthalmopathy and Graves' hyperthyroidism. In the study overall: Peripheral blood was obtained at first diagnosis, ahead of any treatment. Findings of the study overall: Most thyroid clonotypes expanded beyond 0.001 frequency were also found in blood.

Amplification of the TCR beta CDR3 regions used RNA transcripts (as template). In the first round, RT-PCR was carried out with HTBI primers, and a multiplex PCR formed the second round. TCRdb independently ran MiXCR on the multiplex PCR reads; one entry per CDR3 protein. The table shows approximately 330,000 distinct CDR3 sequences, with about 17% occurring only once. This receptor was identified in an adult man with Graves' ophthalmopathy. This rearrangement joins TRBV12-3 or TRBV12-4 to TRBJ1-1, with 7 bases fitting TRBD1. Specimen: peripheral blood. CDR3 bases: TGTGCCAGCAGGGGACAGAACGGATGGGACACTGAAGCTTTCTTT. Its translation is CASRGQNGWDTEAFF.